This T cell receptor (beta chain) was profiled in a study of blood T cell repertoires in COVID-19. Sequencing was performed with immunoSEQ multiplex PCR; in TCRdb, only in-frame clones are kept and a portion is missing. The sample yields under 250,000 clones, 75% to 85% seen once. Germline V lookup: CDR1 MGHDK, CDR2 SYGVNS. V was pared by 1 base and J by 2 bases, with 7 bases of the junction left unmatched. The CDR3 length is 16 residues. This clone was seen a single time. The gene calls are TRBV25-1 and TRBJ1-1; the match to TRBD1 covers 7 bases. The TCR sequence derives from a man between 45 and 60 years old with COVID-19, enrolled during active disease. The sequenced material came from peripheral blood. Written as DNA, the CDR3 is TGTGCCAGCAGTGAATCCATCGACAGGGCAAACACTGAAGCTTTCTTT. Its translation is CASSESIDRANTEAFF.